The 10 T cell receptor beta chains below were found in one sample sequenced in a study of technical replicates of blood from a few donors. TCRdb keeps only in-frame clones here, not all; method: immunoSEQ multiplex PCR. The sample consists of 75,000 to 95,000 clones, approximately 90% of them appearing once. The sample consisted of T cells isolated from PBMCs. These receptors all come from a human donor in good health.

V gene TRBV2 combines with J gene TRBJ2-5, with 8 bases lining up with TRBD1. V trimming: 4 bases; J trimming: 5 bases; junction bases outside the gene matches: 3. Germline CDR1 is SNHLY and CDR2 is FYNNEI. The CDR3 totals 13 residues. The CDR3 coding sequence is TGTGCCAGCAGTGTGGGACAGGTCGAGACCCAGTACTTC. This translates into CASSVGQVETQYF.

This clone was observed once. J is TRBJ2-7 and V is TRBV19; weak D call: TRBD1 (7 bases). In germline, CDR1 is LNHDA, CDR2 SQIVND (reference sequence). The CDR3 runs 13 residues. Trimming shortened V by 1 base and J by 6 bases, and 10 bases separated the two germline ends. The CDR3 nucleotides are TGTGCCAGTAGTATAGGCGGGACAGCCGAGCAGTACTTC. Encoded protein: CASSIGGTAEQYF.

The chain has TRBV27 and TRBJ1-2, with D uncertain. Germline lookup yields CDR1 MNHEY and CDR2 SMNVEV (reference sequence). V shed 8 bases and J shed 7 bases, with 17 bases lying between them. This CDR3 comprises 13 residues. In DNA form, the CDR3 reads TGTGCCAGCGGCCCCTCGGGGTTTTCTGGCTACACCTTC. It translates to CASGPSGFSGYTF.

This clone is a singleton in its sample. V and J are TRBV9 and TRBJ1-5, with a possible D match to TRBD1 (6 bases). The CDR3 has 15 amino acids. Germline CDR1 SGDLS, CDR2 YYNGEE. The germline V and J ends were trimmed by 3 bases and 8 bases, with 18 bases remaining between them. The CDR3 here is CASSEDGDKAEPQHF. The CDR3 nucleotides read TGTGCCAGCAGCGAAGACGGGGACAAGGCAGAGCCCCAGCATTTT.

The chain has TRBV19 and TRBJ2-7, with D hard to call. The CDR3 spans 14 residues. V lost 4 bases, J lost 2 bases, and 12 bases lay in between. Germline values: CDR1 LNHDA, CDR2 SQIVND (reference sequence). For the CDR3, the DNA is TGTGCCAGTAGTAGTTCACAGATTACCTACGAGCAGTACTTC. Translation: CASSSSQITYEQYF.

The chain couples TRBV13 to TRBJ1-3, with 7 bases that match TRBD1. The CDR3 totals 14 residues. V trimming: 5 bases; J trimming: 4 bases; junction bases outside the gene matches: 5. CDR1 and CDR2 from the germline V gene are PRHDT and FYEKMQ (reference sequence). CDR3 sequence reads: CASSRTGLGNTIYF. CDR3 DNA: TGTGCCAGCAGCCGGACAGGTCTCGGAAACACCATATATTTT.

The sample holds one count of this clone. The rearrangement uses TRBV19 and TRBJ2-7; 7 bases fit TRBD1. The CDR3 contains 14 residues. CDR1 LNHDA and CDR2 SQIVND come from the germline V gene (reference sequence). The J segment lost 3 bases and the V segment lost 5 bases, leaving 7 bases of the junction unmatched. CDR3 bases: TGTGCCAGTAGTCCGACCGGGACAGTCTACGAGCAGTACTTC. Residues: CASSPTGTVYEQYF.

This chain uses TRBV15 with TRBJ1-5; D is perhaps TRBD1 (5 bases). Trimming left V 4 bases short and J 11 bases short, with 15 bases between. This CDR3 region has 13 residues. The germline V gene has CDR1 LNHNV and CDR2 YYDKDF (reference sequence). The CDR3 spells CATSTLGESAQHF. CDR3 DNA sequence: TGTGCCACCAGCACCCTAGGGGAATCAGCCCAGCATTTT.

V and J are TRBV5-4 and TRBJ2-5, with 13 bases fitting TRBD2. Germline CDR1 SGHNT, CDR2 YYREEE (reference sequence). V lost 4 bases and J lost 5; bases outside the gene matches: 5. The CDR3 consists of 15 residues. The CDR3 here is CASSQGLAGMETQYF. DNA for the CDR3: TGTGCCAGCAGCCAGGGACTAGCGGGGATGGAGACCCAGTACTTC.

The genes are TRBV4-2 and TRBJ1-2; TRBD1 agrees at 9 bases. The length of the CDR3 is 14 residues. Germline V gene data show CDR1 as LGHNA and CDR2 as YNFKEQ. Trimming removed 8 bases from V and 8 bases from J; junction bases left unmatched: 12. CDR3 amino acids: CASWPGQGIGGYTF. The CDR3 nucleotides read TGTGCCAGCTGGCCGGGACAGGGAATCGGAGGCTACACCTTC.